A selection of T cell receptor beta chains follows, all from one sample in a study of graft-versus-host responses after intestinal transplantation. These receptors are not linked to any known antigen. Using immunoSEQ multiplex PCR, the repertoire was profiled, and TCRdb retains in-frame clones only, with some absent. This sample yields around 88,000 clones, of which approximately 90% are seen a single time; about 7.3% belongs to the top ten. This specimen was unstimulated CD8+ T cells sorted from spleen or lymph node cells, taken before transplant. Receptors were obtained from a human donor who was the organ donor for an intestinal transplant. Each CDR3 is given with its conserved first and last residue. The order of the fields is J gene, CDR3 length, V gene, CDR3 protein.

j_call: TRBJ1-5
cdr3_length: 15
v_call: TRBV6-5
cdr3_aa: CASSGSGTGDQPQHF

j_call: TRBJ1-4
cdr3_length: 16
v_call: TRBV2
cdr3_aa: CASRPTGMSANEKLFF

j_call: TRBJ2-3
cdr3_length: 15
v_call: TRBV9
cdr3_aa: CASSYEDYGTDTQYF

j_call: TRBJ2-7
cdr3_length: 14
v_call: TRBV19
cdr3_aa: CASTPTGGFYEQYF

j_call: TRBJ1-2
cdr3_length: 13
v_call: TRBV29-1
cdr3_aa: CSVEDGGIWGYTF

j_call: TRBJ2-7
cdr3_length: 11
v_call: TRBV28
cdr3_aa: CASSFLGEQYF

j_call: TRBJ2-5
cdr3_length: 14
v_call: TRBV27
cdr3_aa: CASRTVGGTETQYF

j_call: TRBJ1-1
cdr3_length: 12
v_call: TRBV6-6
cdr3_aa: CASSYSPSEASF

j_call: .
cdr3_length: 15
v_call: TRBV7-9
cdr3_aa: CASSPGTVVRYEQYF

j_call: TRBJ2-7
cdr3_length: 11
v_call: TRBV2
cdr3_aa: CAGDSGGEQYF

j_call: TRBJ1-1
cdr3_length: 14
v_call: TRBV6-1
cdr3_aa: CASSEYAGGTEAFF

j_call: TRBJ1-2
cdr3_length: 13
v_call: TRBV6-5
cdr3_aa: CASSYVGERGYTF

j_call: .
cdr3_length: 16
v_call: TRBV4-1
cdr3_aa: CASSLNPGHLLLEQYF

j_call: TRBJ1-1
cdr3_length: 15
v_call: TRBV5-8
cdr3_aa: CASSPGVVMNTEAFF

j_call: TRBJ1-1
cdr3_length: 14
v_call: TRBV6-1
cdr3_aa: CASSEAQGYTEAFF

j_call: TRBJ2-3
cdr3_length: 14
v_call: TRBV4-1
cdr3_aa: CASSPFTGTDTQYF

j_call: TRBJ2-7
cdr3_length: 16
v_call: TRBV14
cdr3_aa: CASSQDKGAYPYEQYF

j_call: TRBJ2-5
cdr3_length: 14
v_call: TRBV11-2
cdr3_aa: CASSFMTDQETQYF

j_call: TRBJ1-2
cdr3_length: 11
v_call: TRBV5-8
cdr3_aa: CASSLDHGYTF

j_call: TRBJ1-3
cdr3_length: 15
v_call: TRBV11-2
cdr3_aa: CASMGIVAAGNTIYF

j_call: TRBJ2-7
cdr3_length: 14
v_call: TRBV7-9
cdr3_aa: CASSSETGGYEQYF

j_call: TRBJ2-1
cdr3_length: 15
v_call: TRBV29-1
cdr3_aa: CSVAGLTSSYNEQFF

j_call: .
cdr3_length: 12
v_call: TRBV7-2
cdr3_aa: CASSAGSYEQYF

j_call: TRBJ1-6
cdr3_length: 19
v_call: TRBV5-5
cdr3_aa: CASSFLKGTGDLLSSPLHF

j_call: TRBJ2-7
cdr3_length: 12
v_call: TRBV6-5
cdr3_aa: CATGAFSKEQYF

j_call: TRBJ2-3
cdr3_length: 14
v_call: TRBV11-2
cdr3_aa: CASIPPQSTDTQYF

j_call: TRBJ2-7
cdr3_length: 16
v_call: TRBV7-6
cdr3_aa: CASSPWTGTPLSEQYF

j_call: TRBJ2-7
cdr3_length: 15
v_call: TRBV6-5
cdr3_aa: CASSYRDRSSYEQYF

j_call: .
cdr3_length: 12
v_call: TRBV19
cdr3_aa: CASGGSTYEQYF

j_call: TRBJ2-3
cdr3_length: 16
v_call: TRBV11-2
cdr3_aa: CASSLGYRGPTDTQYF

j_call: .
cdr3_length: 16
v_call: TRBV11-3
cdr3_aa: CASSSDAALHFYEQYF

j_call: TRBJ2-5
cdr3_length: 13
v_call: TRBV5-6
cdr3_aa: CASSLGRQETQYF

j_call: TRBJ2-2
cdr3_length: 13
v_call: TRBV5-4
cdr3_aa: CASSLGDTGELFF

j_call: TRBJ2-7
cdr3_length: 13
v_call: TRBV7-9
cdr3_aa: CASRDDRVHEQYF

j_call: TRBJ2-3
cdr3_length: 12
v_call: TRBV9
cdr3_aa: CASSHGTDTQYF

j_call: TRBJ1-1
cdr3_length: 17
v_call: TRBV21-1
cdr3_aa: CASSLDRGPTLVPEAFF

j_call: TRBJ2-1
cdr3_length: 12
v_call: TRBV7-9
cdr3_aa: CASSPPINEQFF

j_call: TRBJ2-1
cdr3_length: 14
v_call: TRBV14
cdr3_aa: CASSPGPLGNEQFF

j_call: TRBJ2-1
cdr3_length: 12
v_call: TRBV29-1
cdr3_aa: CSVEGQYNEQFF